These 8 T cell receptor beta chains share one sample of origin, sequenced in a study of T-cell memory formation after mild COVID-19. TCRdb redid the calling of the 5' RACE reads with MiXCR, one entry per CDR3 protein. The sample has about 190,000 distinct CDR3 sequences, under 30% seen once. The sequenced sample consisted of PBMCs or a T cell subset sorted from them (not recorded which). These receptors were taken from an adult woman who had mild COVID-19 (a few samples of this study predate the infection). Cell type and time point are not known.

This clonotype has a handful of counts. CDR3 in amino acids: CASSLAGRGTDTQYF. DNA of the CDR3: TGTGCCAGCAGCTTAGCGGGCAGGGGCACAGATACGCAGTATTTT. The chain links TRBV7-6 to TRBJ2-3; D possibly corresponds to TRBD1 (5 bases). V lost 0 bases and J 1 base, leaving 8 bases between the germline ends. CDR3 length equals 15 residues. Germline CDR1 and CDR2: SGHVS and FNYEAQ.

This clonotype was recorded at least ten times. V usage is TRBV15 and J usage is TRBJ2-7; D not resolved. Germline CDR1 LNHNV, CDR2 YYDKDF (reference sequence). CDR3 length equals 13 residues. Trimming pared 2 bases from V and 0 bases from J, leaving 5 bases between. The CDR3 sequence: CATSRSLSYEQYF. The CDR3 DNA follows: TGTGCCACCAGCAGATCACTCTCCTACGAGCAGTACTTC.

The J gene is TRBJ1-4, the V gene TRBV6-6; possible D gene TRBD1, 5 bases. The CDR3 consists of 15 residues. Germline CDR1 reads MNHNY; CDR2 reads SVGAGI (reference sequence). Trimming cost V 8 bases and J 4 bases, with 17 bases left between them. The CDR3 DNA is TGTGCCAGCCGCCACCGGGGGGAGAGTAATGAAAAACTGTTTTTT. Amino acids: CASRHRGESNEKLFF.

This clonotype has a handful of counts. V gene TRBV18 combines with J gene TRBJ2-2; D is ambiguous. The CDR3 contains 13 residues. V lost 2 bases to trimming and J lost 4 bases, with 5 bases between them. CDR1 and CDR2 from the germline V gene are KGHSH and LQKENI. CDR3: CASSPSATGELFF. CDR3 in DNA: TGTGCCAGCTCACCATCCGCCACCGGGGAGCTGTTTTTT.

The chain combines TRBV5-4 with TRBJ2-5; the match to TRBD2 covers 12 bases. The CDR3 loop spans 15 amino acids. Per the germline V gene, CDR1 is SGHNT and CDR2 is YYREEE (reference sequence). J was trimmed by 5 bases and V by 1 base; bases with no gene match: 3. CDR3 DNA sequence: TGTGCCAGCAGCTTGCGACTAGCGGGAGAGGAGACCCAGTACTTC. It specifies CASSLRLAGEETQYF.

A few counts support this clonotype. The CDR3 coding sequence is TGTGCCAGTAGTAAACTGGGCTATGGCTACACCTTC. It codes for CASSKLGYGYTF. The gene calls are TRBV19 and TRBJ1-2; D gene ambiguous. This CDR3 is built from 12 residues. V lost 4 bases, J lost 4 bases, and 7 bases lay in between. Germline CDR1 and CDR2: LNHDA and SQIVND (reference sequence).

This clonotype has a handful of counts. This chain connects TRBV7-8 to TRBJ2-1, with D possibly matching TRBD1 (6 bases). The CDR3 is made up of 14 amino acids. V was trimmed by 5 bases and J by 0 bases, leaving 8 bases between them. Germline V lookup: CDR1 SGHVS, CDR2 FQNEAQ. The CDR3 protein is CASSQGSSYNEQFF. CDR3 DNA sequence: TGTGCCAGCAGCCAGGGGAGCTCCTACAATGAGCAGTTCTTC. Supplemented by reference TRBV7-8 and TRBJ2-1, the full variable domain reads GAGVSQSPRYKVAKRGQDVALRCDPISGHVSLFWYQQALGQGPEFLTYFQNEAQLDKSGLPSDRFFAERPEGSVSTLKIQRTQQEDSAVYLCASSQGSSYNEQFFGPGTRLTVL.

The count of this clonotype is one. The chain links TRBV4-2 to TRBJ1-5; 12 nucleotides align to TRBD1. V shed 3 bases, J shed 6 bases, and the junction held 3 bases outside the gene matches. This CDR3 has 15 amino acids. Germline CDR1 LGHNA, CDR2 YNFKEQ. The chain's CDR3 is CASSQGTGGSQPQHF. CDR3 DNA sequence: TGTGCCAGCAGCCAGGGGACAGGGGGCAGTCAGCCCCAGCATTTT.